The text below deals with one T cell receptor beta chain. Its antigen is not known. The data belong to a study of a mutant IDH1 vaccine in newly diagnosed glioma. Study details: The patients were given eight vaccinations, one each in weeks 1, 3, 5, 7, 11, 15, 19 and 23. Vaccine dosing followed radiotherapy by 4-6 weeks, or accompanied temozolomide cycles. It was radiotherapy, temozolomide, or both that patients received previously, with most receiving both.

The protocol was immunoSEQ multiplex PCR, while the TCRdb copy is restricted to in-frame clones and leaves out a portion. The table lists 75,000 to 80,000 clones, 75% to 90% of them singletons. This CDR3 region has 16 residues. Unmatched junction bases numbered 8, after V lost 0 bases and J lost 5 bases. CDR1 and CDR2 from the germline V gene are SGHTS and YDEGEE. As for time point: week 23, last vaccination. A single vaccine dose contained 300 ug of mutant IDH1 20-mer peptide, and topical imiquimod was used with it. The sequence was obtained from a woman between 50 and 59 years old with glioma. The material was PBMCs, obtained from a glioma patient whose treatment included an IDH1 peptide vaccine. This rearrangement joins TRBV5-8 to TRBJ1-5, with 7 positions matching TRBD1. The CDR3, as DNA: TGTGCCAGCAGCTTGGCCGACAGGGTAGGGGATCAGCCCCAGCATTTT. It translates to CASSLADRVGDQPQHF. Drawing the rest from reference TRBV5-8 and TRBJ1-5, the complete variable domain is EAGVTQSPTHLIKTRGQQATLRCSPISGHTSVYWYQQALGLGLQFLLWYDEGEERNRGNFPPRFSGRQFPNYSSELNVNALELEDSALYLCASSLADRVGDQPQHFGDGTRLSIL.